The entry below gives a single TCR beta chain sequence along with its context. It lacks a known antigen. No base quality information exists; no much larger clone differs at one position. This entry is derived from a study of Ad26.COV2.S vaccination and SARS-CoV-2 variants (dated by TCRdb to the early 2020s). About the study as a whole: Vaccine-arm donors came from COV1001, a multicentre, randomized, double-blind, placebo-controlled phase I-IIa trial of Ad26.COV2.S in healthy adults. Ad26.COV2.S was administered intramuscularly at 5 x 10^10 or 1 x 10^11 viral particles, either as a single shot or as two shots given 56 days apart. Sequencing of the TCRbeta repertoire served to evaluate the specificity and breadth of SARS-CoV-2-reactive T cell receptors following Ad26.COV2.S vaccination. The TCR-sequenced set comprised approximately 32 samples: some 20 Ad26.COV2.S vaccine recipients, 5 placebo recipients and 8 SARS-CoV-2 convalescent individuals. Participants in the trial were split at random into five groups of five each, receiving low-dose or high-dose Ad26.COV2.S once or twice, or else placebo on both occasions. Throughout the experiments and outcome assessment, investigators stayed blinded to trial group allocation. What the study reported, not specific to this receptor: The authors noted that total T cell responses may have been underestimated by the TCR breadth and depth analyses. Substantial breadth of spike-specific CD8+ and CD4+ T cell responses was reported after vaccination. Vaccine and placebo recipients had comparable non-spike TCR breadth, which fits with the vaccine containing only spike. Ad26.COV2.S recipients had higher spike-specific TCR breadth than placebo recipients (P = 0.0014). The study was not powered to compare responses between vaccine doses or regimens.

This specimen's treatment or condition label, interpreted: around 19 received Ad26.COV2.S at low or high dose, single or two shots; about five received placebo; per-sample allocation not given. Repertoires of vaccine and placebo recipients were sequenced from samples collected on day 63 after the first injection. Between 29 July and 7 August 2020, Cohort 1b enrolled fewer than 30 adults aged 18-55 years at one site in Boston, USA. Ad26.COV2.S was a replication-incompetent adenovirus type 26 vector expressing a prefusion-stabilized SARS-CoV-2 spike protein from the original Wuhan strain. TCRbeta CDR3 regions were sequenced with the immunoSEQ Assay. After extraction, genomic DNA underwent amplification by bias-controlled multiplex PCR, followed by high-throughput sequencing. In the original analysis: To quantify the absolute abundance of every unique TCRbeta CDR3 region, sequences were collapsed and filtered. Usable DNA was measured by amplifying reference genes present in all nucleated cells, and TCRbeta template counts were normalized to that usable DNA to estimate T cell fraction. Repertoire TCRs were annotated as SARS-CoV-2-specific when V gene, CDR3 amino acid sequence and J gene were exactly matched to a known reactive TCR set. The reference SARS-CoV-2 TCR set was obtained from MIRA and was filtered for enrichment in COVID-19-positive ImmuneCODE repertoires, whereby public or cross-reactive TCRs were removed. Using the MIRA antigens, annotated TCRs were further analysed by specific ORF or by position within an ORF. Breadth was defined as annotated unique rearrangements over total unique productive rearrangements; depth was the summed frequency of those rearrangements. Two-sided Wilcoxon rank-sum tests were applied when comparing TCR breadth between groups. The table was pulled from immuneACCESS by TCRdb, which kept in-frame rearrangements only. Such tables lose some clones; where checked, under half of the loss comes from unresolved V genes, and the rest has no known cause. V, J and clone size derive from that table, while D and trimming were established from the DNA sequence. This sample gives under 500,000 clones in total; about nine tenths of them show up just once. The ten largest clones take up about 1.6% of the sample.

Reading from cysteine to phenylalanine, the CDR3 counts 18 amino acids. This entry keeps only the CDR3 DNA: 54 bases, framed from base 1. V is clipped by 4 bases and J by 1 base, and the sequence between their germline boundaries is 21 bases long. From a lookup of the germline V gene, CDR1 and CDR2 are SGHRS and YFSETQ. This specimen consisted of peripheral blood, obtained in a trial of Ad26.COV2.S vaccine versus placebo. Here the chain combines TRBV5-1 and TRBJ1-3; TRBD1 is a possible D gene, resting on 5 matching bases. The origin of this receptor is a person aged 18 to 65 who received the Ad26.COV2.S COVID-19 vaccine or a placebo. Here the CDR3 is given as CASSLGMSVGVSGNTIYF. The DNA sequence is given as TGCGCCAGCAGCCTTGGTATGTCAGTAGGGGTTTCTGGAAACACCATATATTTT. The reference TRBV5-1 and TRBJ1-3 proteins fill in what lies around the CDR3, so the full variable domain reads KAGVTQTPRYLIKTRGQQVTLSCSPISGHRSVSWYQQTPGQGLQFLFEYFSETQRNKGNFPGRFSGRQFSNSRSEMNVSTLELGDSALYLCASSLGMSVGVSGNTIYFGEGSWLTVV.